Shown below are 22 T cell receptor beta chains from a single sample sequenced in a study of T-cell memory formation after mild COVID-19. Each CDR3 protein gets one entry after TCRdb re-called the 5' RACE reads with MiXCR. The table shows 550,000 to 600,000 distinct CDR3 sequences, with about a fifth occurring only once. Sequencing input: PBMCs or a T cell subset sorted from them (not recorded which). The origin of the receptors is an adult woman who had mild COVID-19 (a few samples of this study predate the infection). Cell type and time point are not known.

The rearrangement joins TRBV7-9 to TRBJ2-7; 10 bases align to TRBD1. CDR3 size: 16 residues. Looked up from germline, CDR1 is SEHNR and CDR2 is FQNEAQ (reference sequence). The trim removed 4 bases at V and 5 bases at J, leaving 11 bases unmatched. The CDR3 reads CASSSIPGQGWNEQYF. The CDR3, as DNA: TGTGCCAGCAGCTCGATTCCGGGACAGGGGTGGAACGAGCAGTACTTC. Full variable domain (rest looked up from reference TRBV7-9 and TRBJ2-7): DTGVSQNPRHKITKRGQNVTFRCDPISEHNRLYWYRQTLGQGPEFLTYFQNEAQLEKSRLLSDRFSAERPKGSFSTLEIQRTEQGDSAMYLCASSSIPGQGWNEQYFGPGTRLTVT.

In its sample, this clonotype was seen many times. CDR3 nucleotides: TGTGCCAGCAGCCTTAGCGGGATCCACAATGAGCAGTTCTTC. Translated, it gives CASSLSGIHNEQFF. The rearrangement joins TRBV11-2 to TRBJ2-1, with TRBD2 matching 8 bases. J gave up 5 bases and V 5 bases, and 5 bases lay outside the gene matches. The length of the CDR3 is 14 residues. Germline CDR1 is SGHAT and CDR2 is FQNNGV.

The rearrangement uses TRBV19 and TRBJ2-5, with D tentatively TRBD2 (5 bases). Per germline, CDR1 LNHDA and CDR2 SQIVND (reference sequence). Trimming stripped 1 base from V and 4 bases from J, with 10 bases between. The CDR3 extends over 14 amino acids. CDR3 loop: CASSIGSVGETQYF. CDR3 nucleotides: TGTGCCAGTAGTATAGGTAGCGTGGGAGAGACCCAGTACTTC. Based on the CDR3 plus reference TRBV19 and TRBJ2-5, the full variable domain is DGGITQSPKYLFRKEGQNVTLSCEQNLNHDAMYWYRQDPGQGLRLIYYSQIVNDFQKGDIAEGYSVSREKKESFPLTVTSAQKNPTAFYLCASSIGSVGETQYFGPGTRLLVL.

This clonotype was picked up a small number of times. The chain is built from TRBV9 and TRBJ2-2; 12 bases are shared with TRBD1. Looked up from germline, CDR1 is SGDLS and CDR2 is YYNGEE. V lost 3 bases to trimming and J lost 6 bases; unmatched junction nucleotides: 6. The CDR3 extends over 16 amino acids. The CDR3 region is CASSAGTGGRSGELFF. CDR3 nucleotide sequence: TGTGCCAGCAGCGCAGGGACAGGGGGCCGGTCCGGGGAGCTGTTTTTT.

The rearrangement uses TRBV3-1 and TRBJ2-4, with D possibly TRBD1 on 6 matching bases. The CDR3 is 13 residues long. Deletions cut 3 bases from V and 8 bases from J, with 11 bases between. CDR1 is LGHDT, CDR2 YNNKEL, per germline (reference sequence). CDR3 bases: TGTGCCAGCAGCCACAGGGGTTTTGACATTCAGTACTTC. Protein sequence: CASSHRGFDIQYF.

The chain uses TRBV29-1 and TRBJ2-7; 10 nucleotides line up with TRBD2. Germline V gene lookup returns CDR1 SQVTM and CDR2 ANQGSEA. This CDR3 comprises 16 residues. With 7 bases clipped from V and 0 bases from J, the junction kept 12 bases outside the gene matches. The chain's CDR3 is CSAYDLASGSSYEQYF. As DNA, the CDR3 is TGCAGCGCCTATGACTTGGCTAGCGGGAGCTCCTACGAGCAGTACTTC.

There are a few counts of this clonotype. The rearrangement uses TRBV20-1 and TRBJ1-2, with 7 nucleotides matching TRBD1. Germline CDR1 and CDR2: DFQATT and SNEGSKA (reference sequence). The CDR3 is made up of 14 amino acids. The J segment lost 4 bases and the V segment lost 0 bases, leaving 5 bases of the junction unmatched. Here the CDR3 reads CSAREDRWGYGYTF. The CDR3 DNA reads as TGCAGTGCTAGAGAGGACAGGTGGGGCTATGGCTACACCTTC.

The rearrangement uses TRBV25-1 and TRBJ1-2; a weak D match, TRBD1 (5 bases). The CDR3 runs to 13 residues. V was cut by 7 bases and J by 3 bases, with 12 bases left in between. Germline CDR1 MGHDK, CDR2 SYGVNS. CDR3 nucleotide sequence: TGTGCCAGCACCCGGCGGGACGACTATGGCTACACCTTC. It translates to CASTRRDDYGYTF.

J is TRBJ1-2 and V is TRBV18, with 8 positions matching TRBD1. This CDR3 is built from 16 residues. Looked up from germline, CDR1 is KGHSH and CDR2 is LQKENI. V trimming: 3 bases; J trimming: 8 bases; junction bases outside the gene matches: 14. The CDR3: CASSPSRQGPLGGYTF. CDR3 sequence (DNA): TGTGCCAGCTCACCTTCCAGACAGGGGCCTTTGGGGGGCTACACCTTC. Together with reference TRBV18 and TRBJ1-2, the CDR3 gives the full variable domain: NAGVMQNPRHLVRRRGQEARLRCSPMKGHSHVYWYRQLPEEGLKFMVYLQKENIIDESGMPKERFSAEFPKEGPSILRIQQVVRGDSAAYFCASSPSRQGPLGGYTFGSGTRLTVV.

The V gene is TRBV4-3, the J gene TRBJ2-3; a weak D match, TRBD2 (6 bases). CDR3 length equals 18 residues. Germline lookup yields CDR1 LGHNA and CDR2 YSLEER. Trimming shortened V by 0 bases and J by 2 bases, and 18 bases separated the two germline ends. CDR3 residues: CASSQDVIRGTNTDTQYF. CDR3 coding DNA: TGCGCCAGCAGCCAAGATGTCATTCGCGGGACCAACACAGATACGCAGTATTTT.

This chain uses TRBV18 with TRBJ1-2; a possible D gene is TRBD1 (5 bases). V lost 3 bases and J lost 8, with 19 bases in between. Germline V gene lookup returns CDR1 KGHSH and CDR2 LQKENI. The CDR3 contains 15 residues. CDR3 sequence reads: CASSPLSGEVGGYTF. CDR3 sequence (DNA): TGTGCCAGCTCACCCCTATCGGGGGAGGTTGGCGGCTACACCTTC. The variable domain in full, completed from reference TRBV18 and TRBJ1-2, reads NAGVMQNPRHLVRRRGQEARLRCSPMKGHSHVYWYRQLPEEGLKFMVYLQKENIIDESGMPKERFSAEFPKEGPSILRIQQVVRGDSAAYFCASSPLSGEVGGYTFGSGTRLTVV.

The V and J genes are TRBV11-1 and TRBJ1-1; tentatively, D is TRBD1 (6 bases). Between the trimmed V and J ends, which lost 5 bases and 1 base, there was a span of 17 bases. There are 16 residues in the CDR3. CDR1 and CDR2 from the germline V gene are SGHAT and FQDESV (reference sequence). The DNA for the CDR3 is TGTGCCAGCAGCCCGCGACAGGCGTCGGGGAACACTGAAGCTTTCTTT. Amino acids: CASSPRQASGNTEAFF.

The V call is TRBV13, the J call TRBJ2-2, with D maybe TRBD2 (6 bases). Germline loops: CDR1 PRHDT, CDR2 FYEKMQ (reference sequence). The CDR3 is made up of 15 amino acids. V was clipped by 3 bases and J by 1 base, with 9 bases between them. For the CDR3, the DNA is TGTGCCAGCAGCTTCGGGGGATGGAACACCGGGGAGCTGTTTTTT. It yields the protein CASSFGGWNTGELFF.

In its sample, this clonotype was seen a few times. This chain connects TRBV4-1 to TRBJ2-5, with D possibly called TRBD1 or TRBD2 (5 bases each). CDR3 size: 14 residues. The ends were cut back, 1 base at V and 4 bases at J, with 10 bases in the middle. Germline CDR1 MGHRA, CDR2 YSYEKL. Here the CDR3 DNA reads TGCGCCAGCAGCCAAGTTGGGGGTCCAGAGACCCAGTACTTC. Its translation is CASSQVGGPETQYF.

The table lists this clonotype with a few counts. The genes are TRBV29-1 and TRBJ2-3; D is perhaps TRBD2 (5 bases). Germline lookup yields CDR1 SQVTM and CDR2 ANQGSEA. V lost 6 bases, J lost 3 bases, and 7 bases lay in between. The CDR3 runs 11 residues. The CDR3 region is CSVEGTDTQYF. CDR3 in DNA: TGCAGCGTCGAGGGAACAGATACGCAGTATTTT.

This clonotype has just a few counts. The V and J genes are TRBV5-4 and TRBJ2-7; 7 nucleotides agree with TRBD1. The CDR3 contains 16 residues. V lost 3 bases to trimming and J lost 5 bases; unmatched junction nucleotides: 14. Germline lookup yields CDR1 SGHNT and CDR2 YYREEE (reference sequence). The CDR3 is CASSSERTGFPHEQYF. CDR3 sequence (DNA): TGTGCCAGCAGCTCGGAGAGGACAGGTTTCCCCCACGAGCAGTACTTC.

This clonotype was observed a few times. The V and J genes are TRBV5-5 and TRBJ2-7; D is unclear. With 1 base removed from V and 3 bases from J, the gap between germline ends came to 11 bases. This CDR3 contains 14 residues. Germline CDR1 SGHKS, CDR2 YYEKEE (reference sequence). CDR3 sequence (DNA): TGTGCCAGCAGCTTGCTAGGGTTGAACTACGAGCAGTACTTC. The encoded protein is CASSLLGLNYEQYF.

The chain couples TRBV20-1 to TRBJ2-1, with D possibly matching TRBD1 (6 bases). Trimming stripped 1 base from V and 4 bases from J, with 11 bases between. The CDR3 is made up of 14 amino acids. Germline V gene data show CDR1 as DFQATT and CDR2 as SNEGSKA (reference sequence). In nucleotides, the CDR3 is TGCAGTGCTAGAGTGCTCCAGGGGTACAATGAGCAGTTCTTC. This sequence encodes CSARVLQGYNEQFF.

The rearrangement joins TRBV4-1 to TRBJ2-2; 10 bases match TRBD1. Germline V gene data show CDR1 as MGHRA and CDR2 as YSYEKL. J gave up 6 bases and V 3 bases, and 4 bases lay outside the gene matches. CDR3 length: 15 amino acids. CDR3: CASSHGTGEAGELFF. The CDR3 DNA sequence: TGCGCCAGCAGCCACGGGACAGGGGAGGCCGGGGAGCTGTTTTTT.

The J gene is TRBJ1-2, the V gene TRBV5-1; D not certain. With 5 bases removed from V and 4 bases from J, the gap between germline ends came to 9 bases. From germline, CDR1 is SGHRS and CDR2 YFSETQ. CDR3 length: 12 residues. The DNA of the CDR3 is TGCGCCAGCAGGAGTGGCCGCTATGGCTACACCTTC. Translating gives CASRSGRYGYTF. The full variable domain, completed using reference TRBV5-1 and TRBJ1-2, is KAGVTQTPRYLIKTRGQQVTLSCSPISGHRSVSWYQQTPGQGLQFLFEYFSETQRNKGNFPGRFSGRQFSNSRSEMNVSTLELGDSALYLCASRSGRYGYTFGSGTRLTVV.

The chain combines TRBV20-1 with TRBJ1-4; TRBD1 matches at 8 bases. Germline V gene sequence: CDR1 DFQATT, CDR2 SNEGSKA (reference sequence). V lost 5 bases and J lost 3; bases outside the gene matches: 8. The CDR3 sequence is 15 residues long. In nucleotides, the CDR3 is TGCAGTGCTTGCGAAACGGGACAGGCTAATGAAAAACTGTTTTTT. Translated: CSACETGQANEKLFF.

This clonotype was seen a few times. The genes are TRBV12-3 or TRBV12-4 and TRBJ1-2; no clear D gene. The CDR3 covers 13 residues. With 2 bases removed from V and 8 bases from J, the gap between germline ends came to 12 bases. DNA for the CDR3: TGTGCCAGCAGTTTAAATGGGATGAGAGGCTACACCTTC. It encodes CASSLNGMRGYTF.